This T cell receptor (beta chain) was sequenced during a study of blood T cell repertoires in COVID-19. In the study overall: Both acute and convalescent COVID-19 samples were obtained from the United States, Italy and Spain. T cells, B-cell-depleted T cells, or PBMCs supplied cDNA or gDNA.

The repertoire was sequenced with immunoSEQ multiplex PCR; TCRdb's copy has only in-frame clones and lacks some. The sample has fewer than 700,000 clones; roughly 91% are singletons. Seattle patients were enrolled during active infection and followed longitudinally. Trimming removed 8 bases at V and 1 base at J, with 5 bases between. Germline CDR1 and CDR2: SGHTA and FQGTGA. This CDR3 has 12 residues. The receptor was isolated from a woman between 50 and 59 years old with COVID-19, enrolled during active disease. The genes are TRBV7-3 and TRBJ2-2; possibly TRBD2 for D (5 bases). Specimen: peripheral blood. CDR3 in DNA: TGTGCCAGCGGAGGGAACACCGGGGAGCTGTTTTTT. Its protein is CASGGNTGELFF.